This TCR beta chain was sequenced in a study of T cell changes during pregnancy in multiple sclerosis. TCRdb's table, derived via immunoSEQ multiplex PCR, lists solely in-frame clones and lacks some. Of 55,000 to 85,000 clones listed, 90% are singletons. This clone has more than one count but fewer than ten. V lost 0 bases and J 2 bases, leaving 8 bases between the germline ends. Per the germline V gene, CDR1 is SEHNR and CDR2 is FQNEAQ (reference sequence). The CDR3 length is 14 residues. The chain joins TRBV7-9 to TRBJ2-7; maybe TRBD1 (5 bases). The receptor was isolated from a female donor with multiple sclerosis, enrolled in a pregnancy study. This material consisted of peripheral blood, taken in the third trimester of pregnancy. CDR3 DNA sequence: TGTGCCAGCAGCTTAGCCAGGGAAACCTACGAGCAGTACTTC. Protein sequence: CASSLARETYEQYF.